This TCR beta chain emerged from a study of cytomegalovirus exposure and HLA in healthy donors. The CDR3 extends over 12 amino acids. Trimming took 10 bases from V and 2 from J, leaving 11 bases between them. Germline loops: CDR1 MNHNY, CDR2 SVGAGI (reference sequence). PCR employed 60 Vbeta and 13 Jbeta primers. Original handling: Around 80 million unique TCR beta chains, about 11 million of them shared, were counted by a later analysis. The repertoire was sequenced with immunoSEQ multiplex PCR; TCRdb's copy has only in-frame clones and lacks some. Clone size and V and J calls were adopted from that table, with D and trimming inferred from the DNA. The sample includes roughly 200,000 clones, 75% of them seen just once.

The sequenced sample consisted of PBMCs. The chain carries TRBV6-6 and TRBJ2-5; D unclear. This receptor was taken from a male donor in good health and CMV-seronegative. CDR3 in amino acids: CAIARSQETQYF. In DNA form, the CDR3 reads TGTGCCATAGCCCGAAGTCAAGAGACCCAGTACTTC.